The following is a TCR beta chain sequence with its context. Ages ranged from about 18 to 89 years, with residence in some 25 US areas. The data were obtained in a study of blood T cell repertoires in COVID-19. Study overall: Some COVID-19 samples were acute and others convalescent; all came from the United States, Italy and Spain. From T cells, B-cell-depleted T cells, or PBMCs came the material, which was cDNA or gDNA.

Sequencing used immunoSEQ multiplex PCR; TCRdb keeps in-frame clones, though not all of them. The sample includes about 230,000 clones, about nine tenths of them seen just once. Germline V gene sequence: CDR1 GTSNPN, CDR2 SVGIG (reference sequence). Trimming cost V 4 bases and J 4 bases, with 13 bases left between them. The CDR3 extends over 13 amino acids. Material for sequencing was PBMCs or T cells enriched from blood (not recorded which). This TCR was sampled from a woman younger than 45 with acute COVID-19. The chain is built from TRBV30 and TRBJ1-1; tentative D call: TRBD1 (5 bases). The CDR3 coding sequence is TGTGCCTGGATTGCCGGGGGATCCACTGAAGCTTTCTTT. Amino acid sequence: CAWIAGGSTEAFF.